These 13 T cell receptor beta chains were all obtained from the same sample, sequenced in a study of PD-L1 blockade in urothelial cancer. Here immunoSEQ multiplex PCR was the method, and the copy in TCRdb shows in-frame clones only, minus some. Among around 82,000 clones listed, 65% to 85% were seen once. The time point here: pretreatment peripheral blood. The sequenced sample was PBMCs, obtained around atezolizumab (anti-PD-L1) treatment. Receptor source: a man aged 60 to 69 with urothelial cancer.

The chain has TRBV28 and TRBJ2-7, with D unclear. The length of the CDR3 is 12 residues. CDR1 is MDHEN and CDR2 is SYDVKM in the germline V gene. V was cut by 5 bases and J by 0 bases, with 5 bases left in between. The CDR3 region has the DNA TGTGCCAGCAGTCCTTACTCCTACGAGCAGTACTTC. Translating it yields CASSPYSYEQYF.

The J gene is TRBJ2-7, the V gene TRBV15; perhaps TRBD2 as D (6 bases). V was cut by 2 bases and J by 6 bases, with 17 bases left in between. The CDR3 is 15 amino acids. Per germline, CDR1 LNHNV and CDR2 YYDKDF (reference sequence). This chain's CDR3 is CATSRSSERGVEQYF. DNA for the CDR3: TGTGCCACCAGCAGATCTAGCGAGAGGGGTGTCGAGCAGTACTTC.

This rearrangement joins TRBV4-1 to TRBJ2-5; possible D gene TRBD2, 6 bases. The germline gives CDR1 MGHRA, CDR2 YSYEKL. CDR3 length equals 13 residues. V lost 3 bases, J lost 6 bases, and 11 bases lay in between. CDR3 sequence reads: CASSHLGRKTQYF. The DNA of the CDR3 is TGCGCCAGCAGCCATCTGGGGAGGAAGACCCAGTACTTC.

CDR3 coding DNA: TGTGCCATCAGACCGAACCTAGCCGGGAGGGCCGAAGATACGCAGTATTTT. Its translation is CAIRPNLAGRAEDTQYF. The chain has TRBV10-3 and TRBJ2-3; 8 bases are shared with TRBD2. The CDR3 loop spans 17 amino acids. With V trimmed by 6 bases and J by 5 bases, 16 bases remained unmatched. The germline CDR1 and CDR2 sequences are ENHRY and SYGVKD.

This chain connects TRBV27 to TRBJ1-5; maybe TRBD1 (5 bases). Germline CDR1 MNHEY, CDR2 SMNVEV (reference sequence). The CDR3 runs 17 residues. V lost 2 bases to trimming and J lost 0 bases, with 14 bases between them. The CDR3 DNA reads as TGTGCCAGCAGTTTAAAGTGGCCAGGGAATAGCAATCAGCCCCAGCATTTT. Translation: CASSLKWPGNSNQPQHF.

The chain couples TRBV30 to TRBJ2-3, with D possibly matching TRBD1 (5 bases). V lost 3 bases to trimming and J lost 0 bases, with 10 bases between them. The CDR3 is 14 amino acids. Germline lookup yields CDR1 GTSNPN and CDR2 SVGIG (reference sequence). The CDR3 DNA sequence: TGTGCCTGGAGGGTTGGGGCTAGCACAGATACGCAGTATTTT. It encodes CAWRVGASTDTQYF.

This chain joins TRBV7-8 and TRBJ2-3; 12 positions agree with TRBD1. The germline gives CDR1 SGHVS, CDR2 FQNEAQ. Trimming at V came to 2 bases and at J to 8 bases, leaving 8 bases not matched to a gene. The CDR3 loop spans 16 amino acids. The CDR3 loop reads CASSLRGTGGAGTQYF. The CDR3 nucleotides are TGTGCCAGCAGCTTACGAGGGACAGGGGGCGCTGGTACGCAGTATTTT.

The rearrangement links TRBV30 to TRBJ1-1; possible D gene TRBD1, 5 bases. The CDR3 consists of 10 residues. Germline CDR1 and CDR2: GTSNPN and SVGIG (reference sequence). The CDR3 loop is CGSRGTEAFF. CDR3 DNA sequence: TGTGGAAGTCGGGGGACTGAAGCTTTCTTT.

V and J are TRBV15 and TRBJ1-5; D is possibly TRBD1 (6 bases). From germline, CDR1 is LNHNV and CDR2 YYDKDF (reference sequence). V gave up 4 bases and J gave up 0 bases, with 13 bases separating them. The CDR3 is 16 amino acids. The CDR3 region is CATSILGTSSNQPQHF. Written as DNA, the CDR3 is TGTGCCACCAGCATACTAGGGACATCTAGCAATCAGCCCCAGCATTTT.

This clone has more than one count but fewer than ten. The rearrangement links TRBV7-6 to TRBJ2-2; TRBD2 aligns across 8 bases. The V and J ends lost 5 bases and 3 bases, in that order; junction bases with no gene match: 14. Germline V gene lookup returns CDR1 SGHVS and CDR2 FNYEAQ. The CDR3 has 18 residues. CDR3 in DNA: TGTGCCAGCAGCCCACACCAGAGACTAGCGATAGACACCGGGGAGCTGTTTTTT. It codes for CASSPHQRLAIDTGELFF. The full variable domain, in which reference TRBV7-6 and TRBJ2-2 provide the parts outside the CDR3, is GAGVSQSPRYKVTKRGQDVALRCDPISGHVSLYWYRQALGQGPEFLTYFNYEAQQDKSGLPNDRFSAERPEGSISTLTIQRTEQRDSAMYRCASSPHQRLAIDTGELFFGEGSRLTVL.

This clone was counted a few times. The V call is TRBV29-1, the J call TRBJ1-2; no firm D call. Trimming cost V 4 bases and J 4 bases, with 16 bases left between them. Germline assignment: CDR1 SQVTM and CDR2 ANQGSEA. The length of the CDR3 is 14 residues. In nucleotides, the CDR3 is TGCAGCGTTGCGTTGGCCGGGGTTGGCTATGGCTACACCTTC. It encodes CSVALAGVGYGYTF.

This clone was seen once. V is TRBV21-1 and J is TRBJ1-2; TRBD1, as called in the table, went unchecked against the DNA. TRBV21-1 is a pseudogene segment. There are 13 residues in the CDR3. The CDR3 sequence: CASSNRQARDYTF. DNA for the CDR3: TGTGCCAGCAGCAACCGACAGGCAAGGGACTACACCTTC.

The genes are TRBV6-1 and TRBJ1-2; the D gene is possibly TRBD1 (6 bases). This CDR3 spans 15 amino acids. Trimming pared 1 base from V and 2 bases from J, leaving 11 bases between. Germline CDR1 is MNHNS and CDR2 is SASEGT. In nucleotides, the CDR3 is TGTGCCAGCAGTGAAGGTCCGGGACAAAACTATGGCTACACCTTC. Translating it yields CASSEGPGQNYGYTF.